Reported below is one T cell receptor beta chain. Assignment of participants to cohorts was predicated upon participant-reported clinical history. TCRdb keeps only in-frame clones here, not all; method: immunoSEQ multiplex PCR. The sample lists about 400,000 clones, more than 70% seen once, with roughly 1.9% in the top ten. The data originate from a study of blood T cell repertoires in COVID-19. About the research overall: Two negative PCRs, clearance, or symptom resolution had been documented for recovered Cohort 3 donors. Acute-phase and convalescent COVID-19 samples originated in the United States, Italy and Spain.

The germline gives CDR1 SGHVS, CDR2 FQNEAQ. V lost 5 bases to trimming and J lost 4 bases; unmatched junction nucleotides: 6. The CDR3 contains 15 residues. Sequencing was done on a sample of PBMCs or T cells enriched from blood (not recorded which). This rearrangement joins TRBV7-8 to TRBJ1-3, with TRBD1 matching over 9 bases. This TCR derives from a man aged 40-49 years in a cohort exposed to, infected with or recovered from COVID-19 (not recorded which). Here the CDR3 DNA reads TGTGCCAGCAGCGTGACCGGGACAGGGGGAAACACCATATATTTT. It specifies CASSVTGTGGNTIYF.